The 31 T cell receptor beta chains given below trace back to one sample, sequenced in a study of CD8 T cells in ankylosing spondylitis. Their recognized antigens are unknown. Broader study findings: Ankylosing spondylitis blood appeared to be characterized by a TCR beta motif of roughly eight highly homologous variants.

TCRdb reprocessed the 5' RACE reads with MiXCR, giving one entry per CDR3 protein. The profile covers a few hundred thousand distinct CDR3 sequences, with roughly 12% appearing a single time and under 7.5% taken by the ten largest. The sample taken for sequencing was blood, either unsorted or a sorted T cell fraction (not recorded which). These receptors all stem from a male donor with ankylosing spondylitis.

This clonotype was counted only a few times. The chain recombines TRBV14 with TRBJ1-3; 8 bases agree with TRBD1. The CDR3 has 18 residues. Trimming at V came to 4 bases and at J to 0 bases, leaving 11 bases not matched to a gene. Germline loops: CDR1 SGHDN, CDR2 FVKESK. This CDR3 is CASSPLGQGQHSGNTIYF. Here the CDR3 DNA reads TGTGCCAGCAGCCCCCTCGGACAGGGCCAACACTCTGGAAACACCATATATTTT. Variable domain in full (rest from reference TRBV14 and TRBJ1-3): EAGVTQFPSHSVIEKGQTVTLRCDPISGHDNLYWYRRVMGKEIKFLLHFVKESKQDESGMPNNRFLAERTGGTYSTLKVQPAELEDSGVYFCASSPLGQGQHSGNTIYFGEGSWLTVV.

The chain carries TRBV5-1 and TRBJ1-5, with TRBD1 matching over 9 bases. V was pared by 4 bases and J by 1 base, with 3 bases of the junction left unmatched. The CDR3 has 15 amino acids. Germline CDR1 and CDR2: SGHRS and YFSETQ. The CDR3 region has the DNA TGCGCCAGCAGCGTCGGACAGGGGAGCAATCAGCCCCAGCATTTT. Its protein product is CASSVGQGSNQPQHF.

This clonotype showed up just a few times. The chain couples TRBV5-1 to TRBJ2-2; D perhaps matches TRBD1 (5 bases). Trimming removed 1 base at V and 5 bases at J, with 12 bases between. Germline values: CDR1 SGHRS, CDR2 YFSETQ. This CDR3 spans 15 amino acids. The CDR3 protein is CASSLTGPGTGELFF. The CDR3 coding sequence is TGCGCCAGCAGCTTGACAGGTCCTGGGACCGGGGAGCTGTTTTTT. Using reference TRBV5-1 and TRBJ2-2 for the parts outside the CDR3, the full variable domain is KAGVTQTPRYLIKTRGQQVTLSCSPISGHRSVSWYQQTPGQGLQFLFEYFSETQRNKGNFPGRFSGRQFSNSRSEMNVSTLELGDSALYLCASSLTGPGTGELFFGEGSRLTVL.

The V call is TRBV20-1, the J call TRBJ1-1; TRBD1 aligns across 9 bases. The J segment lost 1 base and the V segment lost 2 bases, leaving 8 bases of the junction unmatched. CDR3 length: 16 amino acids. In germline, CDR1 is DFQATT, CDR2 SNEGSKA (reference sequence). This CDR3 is CSARPGGDRENTEAFF. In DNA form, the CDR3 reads TGCAGTGCTAGACCCGGAGGGGACAGGGAGAACACTGAAGCTTTCTTT.

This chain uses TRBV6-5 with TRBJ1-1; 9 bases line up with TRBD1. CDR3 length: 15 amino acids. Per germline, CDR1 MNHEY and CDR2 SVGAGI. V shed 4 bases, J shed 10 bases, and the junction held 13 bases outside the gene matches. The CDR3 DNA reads TGTGCCAGCAGTTCCTTGGGGACAGGGTCGAAGGGAGCTTTCTTT. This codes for CASSSLGTGSKGAFF.

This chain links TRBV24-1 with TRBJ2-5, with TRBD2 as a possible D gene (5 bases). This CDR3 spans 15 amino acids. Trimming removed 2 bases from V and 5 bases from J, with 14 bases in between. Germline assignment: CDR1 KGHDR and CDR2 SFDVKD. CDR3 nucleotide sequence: TGTGCCACCAGTGATTCCCTTGGAGGCCGGGAGACCCAGTACTTC. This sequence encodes CATSDSLGGRETQYF.

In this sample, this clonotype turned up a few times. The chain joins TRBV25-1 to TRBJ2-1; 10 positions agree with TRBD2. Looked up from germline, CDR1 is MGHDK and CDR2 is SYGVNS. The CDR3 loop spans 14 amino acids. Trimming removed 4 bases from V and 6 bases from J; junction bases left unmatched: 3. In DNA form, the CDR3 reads TGTGCCAGCAGTGTGACTAGCGGGCTCAATGAGCAGTTCTTC. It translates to CASSVTSGLNEQFF. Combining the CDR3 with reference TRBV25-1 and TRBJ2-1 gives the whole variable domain EADIYQTPRYLVIGTGKKITLECSQTMGHDKMYWYQQDPGMELHLIHYSYGVNSTEKGDLSSESTVSRIRTEHFPLTLESARPSHTSQYLCASSVTSGLNEQFFGPGTRLTVL.

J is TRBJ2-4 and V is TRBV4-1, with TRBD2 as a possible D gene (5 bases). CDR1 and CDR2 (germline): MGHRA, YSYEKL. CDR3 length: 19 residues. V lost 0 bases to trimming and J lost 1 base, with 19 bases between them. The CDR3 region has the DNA TGCGCCAGCAGCCAAGAGGAGGACGGGGTTACGCGGGCCAAAAACATTCAGTACTTC. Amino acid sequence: CASSQEEDGVTRAKNIQYF.

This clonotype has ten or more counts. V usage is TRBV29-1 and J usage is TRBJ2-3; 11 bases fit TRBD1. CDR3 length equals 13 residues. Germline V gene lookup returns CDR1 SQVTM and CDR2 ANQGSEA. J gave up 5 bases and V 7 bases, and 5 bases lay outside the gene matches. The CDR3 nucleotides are TGCAGCGCTGGACAGGGGGCTGAAGATACGCAGTATTTT. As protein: CSAGQGAEDTQYF.

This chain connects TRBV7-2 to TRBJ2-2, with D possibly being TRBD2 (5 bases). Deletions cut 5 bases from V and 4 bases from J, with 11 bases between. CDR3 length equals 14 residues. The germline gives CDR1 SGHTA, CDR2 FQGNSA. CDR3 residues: CASSPGIRTGELFF. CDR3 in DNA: TGTGCCAGCAGCCCCGGGATCCGCACCGGGGAGCTGTTTTTT.

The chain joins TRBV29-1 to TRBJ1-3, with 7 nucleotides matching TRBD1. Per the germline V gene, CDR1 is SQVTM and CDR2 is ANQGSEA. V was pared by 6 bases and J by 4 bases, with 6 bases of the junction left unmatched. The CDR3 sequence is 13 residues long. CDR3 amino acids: CSVRQGGGNTIYF. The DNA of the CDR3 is TGCAGCGTGCGCCAGGGGGGGGGAAACACCATATATTTT.

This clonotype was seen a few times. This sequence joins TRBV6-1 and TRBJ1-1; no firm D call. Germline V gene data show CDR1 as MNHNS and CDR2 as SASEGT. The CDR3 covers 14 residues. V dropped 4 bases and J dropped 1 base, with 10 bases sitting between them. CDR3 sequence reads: CASSASGPNTEAFF. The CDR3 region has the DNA TGTGCCAGCAGTGCCTCCGGACCGAACACTGAAGCTTTCTTT.

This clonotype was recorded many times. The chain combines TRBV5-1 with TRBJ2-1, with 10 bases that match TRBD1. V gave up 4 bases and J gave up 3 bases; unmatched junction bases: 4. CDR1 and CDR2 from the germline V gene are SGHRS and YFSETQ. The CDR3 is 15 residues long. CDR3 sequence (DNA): TGCGCCAGCAGCCACGGACAGGGGGGCTACAATGAGCAGTTCTTC. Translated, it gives CASSHGQGGYNEQFF.

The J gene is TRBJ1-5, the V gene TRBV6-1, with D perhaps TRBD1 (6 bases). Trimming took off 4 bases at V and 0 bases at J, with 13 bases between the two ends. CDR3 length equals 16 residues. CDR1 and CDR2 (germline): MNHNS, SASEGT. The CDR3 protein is CASSVSGTFSNQPQHF. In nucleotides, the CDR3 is TGTGCCAGCAGTGTATCCGGGACATTTAGCAATCAGCCCCAGCATTTT.

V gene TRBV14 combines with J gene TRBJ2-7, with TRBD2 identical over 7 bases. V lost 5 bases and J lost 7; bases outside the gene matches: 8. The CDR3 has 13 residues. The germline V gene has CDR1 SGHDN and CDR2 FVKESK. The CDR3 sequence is CASSYGLGREQYF. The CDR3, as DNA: TGTGCCAGCAGCTACGGACTAGGTCGAGAGCAGTACTTC.

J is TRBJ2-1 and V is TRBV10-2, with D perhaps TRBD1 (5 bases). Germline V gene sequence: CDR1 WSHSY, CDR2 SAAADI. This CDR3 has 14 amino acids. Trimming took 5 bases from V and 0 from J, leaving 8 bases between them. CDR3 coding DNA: TGCGCCAGCAGTACAGGTTCCTCCTACAATGAGCAGTTCTTC. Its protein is CASSTGSSYNEQFF.

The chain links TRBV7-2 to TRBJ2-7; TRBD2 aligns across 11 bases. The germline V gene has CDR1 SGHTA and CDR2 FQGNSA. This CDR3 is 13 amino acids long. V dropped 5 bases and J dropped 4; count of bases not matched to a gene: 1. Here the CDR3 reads CASSRTSGYEQYV. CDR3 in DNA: TGTGCCAGCAGCCGGACTAGCGGGTACGAGCAGTACGTC.

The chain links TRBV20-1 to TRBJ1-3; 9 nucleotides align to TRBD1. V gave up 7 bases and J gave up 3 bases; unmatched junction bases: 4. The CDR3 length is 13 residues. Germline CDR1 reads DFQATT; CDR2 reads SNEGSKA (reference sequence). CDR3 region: CSGGTGSGNTIYF. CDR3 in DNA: TGCAGTGGTGGGACAGGGAGTGGAAACACCATATATTTT.

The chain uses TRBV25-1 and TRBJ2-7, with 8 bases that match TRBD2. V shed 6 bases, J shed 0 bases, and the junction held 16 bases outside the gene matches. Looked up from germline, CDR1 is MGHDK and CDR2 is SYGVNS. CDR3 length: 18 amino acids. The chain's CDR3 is CASSVGGATGQSSYEQYF. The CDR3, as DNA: TGTGCCAGCAGCGTCGGGGGGGCTACGGGACAAAGCTCCTACGAGCAGTACTTC.

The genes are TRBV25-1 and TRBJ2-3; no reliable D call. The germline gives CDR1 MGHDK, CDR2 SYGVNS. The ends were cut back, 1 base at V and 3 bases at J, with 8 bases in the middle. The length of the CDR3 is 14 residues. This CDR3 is CASSELGLTDTQYF. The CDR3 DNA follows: TGTGCCAGCAGTGAATTAGGCCTGACAGATACGCAGTATTTT.

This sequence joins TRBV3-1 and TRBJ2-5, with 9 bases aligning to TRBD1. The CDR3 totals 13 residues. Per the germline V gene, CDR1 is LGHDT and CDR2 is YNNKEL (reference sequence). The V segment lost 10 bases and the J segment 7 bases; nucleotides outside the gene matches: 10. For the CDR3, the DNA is TGTGCCATAACGGGACAGGGTCGGGGGACCCAGTACTTC. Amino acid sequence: CAITGQGRGTQYF.

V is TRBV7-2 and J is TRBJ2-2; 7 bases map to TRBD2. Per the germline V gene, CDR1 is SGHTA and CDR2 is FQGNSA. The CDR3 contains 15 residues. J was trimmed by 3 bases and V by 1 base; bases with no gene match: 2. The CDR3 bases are TGTGCCAGCAGCTTAGACCTAGCGGACACCGGGGAGCTGTTTTTT. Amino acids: CASSLDLADTGELFF.

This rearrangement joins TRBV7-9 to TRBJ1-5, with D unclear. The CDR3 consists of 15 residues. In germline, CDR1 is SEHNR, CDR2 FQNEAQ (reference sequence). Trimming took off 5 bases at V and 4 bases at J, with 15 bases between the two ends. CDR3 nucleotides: TGTGCCAGCAGCCCGGACGGCAAGGCGAATCAGCCCCAGCATTTT. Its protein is CASSPDGKANQPQHF.

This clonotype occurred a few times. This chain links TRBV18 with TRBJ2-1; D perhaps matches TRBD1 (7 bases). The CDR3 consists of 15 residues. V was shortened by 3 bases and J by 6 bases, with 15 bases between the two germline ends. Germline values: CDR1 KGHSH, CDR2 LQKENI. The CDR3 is CASSPQGGAVNEQFF. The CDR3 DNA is TGTGCCAGCTCACCTCAGGGGGGCGCGGTCAATGAGCAGTTCTTC.

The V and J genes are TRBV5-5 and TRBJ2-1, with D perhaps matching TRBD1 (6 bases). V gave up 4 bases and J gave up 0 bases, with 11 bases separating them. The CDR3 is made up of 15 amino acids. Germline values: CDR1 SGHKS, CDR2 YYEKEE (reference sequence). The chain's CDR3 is CASSVQGPSYNEQFF. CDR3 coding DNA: TGTGCCAGCAGCGTACAGGGACCCTCCTACAATGAGCAGTTCTTC.

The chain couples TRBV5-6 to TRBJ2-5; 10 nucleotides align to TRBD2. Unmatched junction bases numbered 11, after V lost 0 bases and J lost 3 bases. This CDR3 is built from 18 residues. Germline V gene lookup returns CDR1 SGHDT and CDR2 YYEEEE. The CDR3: CASSLVTFLAGEKETQYF. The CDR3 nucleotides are TGTGCCAGCAGCTTGGTTACCTTCCTAGCGGGGGAAAAAGAGACCCAGTACTTC.

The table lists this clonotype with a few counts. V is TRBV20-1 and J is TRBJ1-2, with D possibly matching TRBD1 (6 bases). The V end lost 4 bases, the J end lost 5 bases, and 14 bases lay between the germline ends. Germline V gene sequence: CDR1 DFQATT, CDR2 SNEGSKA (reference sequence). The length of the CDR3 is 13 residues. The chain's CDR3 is CSANGQPGYGYTF. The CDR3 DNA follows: TGCAGTGCTAACGGACAGCCAGGGTATGGCTACACCTTC.

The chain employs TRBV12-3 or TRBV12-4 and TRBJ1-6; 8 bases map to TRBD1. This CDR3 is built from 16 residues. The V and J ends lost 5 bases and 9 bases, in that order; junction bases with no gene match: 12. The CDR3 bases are TGTGCCAGCAGTCCCGGACAGGGACGTTTTAGTTCACCCCTCCACTTT. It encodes CASSPGQGRFSSPLHF.

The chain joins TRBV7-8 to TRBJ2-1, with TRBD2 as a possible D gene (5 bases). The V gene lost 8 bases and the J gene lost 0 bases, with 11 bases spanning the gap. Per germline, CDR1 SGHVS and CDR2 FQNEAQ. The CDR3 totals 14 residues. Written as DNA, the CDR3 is TGTGCCAGCCACGGGGTCCTCTCCTACAATGAGCAGTTCTTC. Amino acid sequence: CASHGVLSYNEQFF.

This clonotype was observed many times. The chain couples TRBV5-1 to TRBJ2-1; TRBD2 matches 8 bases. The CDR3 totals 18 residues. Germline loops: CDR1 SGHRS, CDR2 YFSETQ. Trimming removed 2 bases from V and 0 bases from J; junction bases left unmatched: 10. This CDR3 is CASSLGASGSSSYNEQFF. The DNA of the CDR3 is TGCGCCAGCAGCTTAGGGGCTAGCGGGTCTAGCTCCTACAATGAGCAGTTCTTC.

CDR3 region: CASSPLEGANVLTF. The CDR3 region has the DNA TGTGCCAGCAGCCCACTCGAGGGGGCCAACGTCCTGACTTTC. This chain uses TRBV5-6 with TRBJ2-6, with unresolved D. Germline assignment: CDR1 SGHDT and CDR2 YYEEEE. This CDR3 has 14 residues. V was clipped by 4 bases and J by 4 bases, with 9 bases between them.